Sequencing of this TCR beta chain was carried out in a study of CD8 T cells in Susac syndrome. A word on this clonotype: Its target is not known.

Germline assignment: CDR1 LGHDT and CDR2 YNNKEL (reference sequence). Trimming took 3 bases from V and 2 from J, leaving 13 bases between them. CDR3 length: 15 residues. Study results and caveats: The relatively small number of individuals in the TCR sequencing and HLA analysis was acknowledged by the study.

Random-hexamer reverse transcription was applied to roughly 0.5 to 1 ug RNA. Each CDR3 protein is one row after TCRdb ran MiXCR on the immunoSEQ multiplex PCR reads. The top ten hold 0.06% to 0.075% of the sample, which has about 300,000 distinct CDR3 sequences, about 92% seen once. The sequenced sample was CD4+ T cells from PBMCs. This chain links TRBV3-1 with TRBJ2-5; a weak D match, TRBD2 (6 bases). This receptor was obtained from a human donor with multiple sclerosis. The CDR3 loop reads CASSQFVGGQETQYF. For the CDR3, the DNA is TGTGCCAGCAGCCAGTTTGTGGGGGGACAAGAGACCCAGTACTTC.